This record looks at one T cell receptor (beta chain) sequence and its context. This sample is drawn from a study of blood T cell repertoires in COVID-19. The V gene lost 1 base and the J gene lost 6 bases, with 7 bases spanning the gap. The CDR3 extends over 13 amino acids. Germline V gene data show CDR1 as SGHTA and CDR2 as FQGTGA. Original processing methods: Reference gene primers were amplified, and this amplification served to estimate nucleated cell counts. Produced via immunoSEQ multiplex PCR; TCRdb's table is partial and in-frame only. The V and J calls and the clone size are those of that table, but D and trimming were determined from the DNA. The table records approximately 290,000 clones, 75% to 95% of them present only once.

The clonotype originates from a woman between 25 and 40 years old who had recovered from COVID-19. The chain employs TRBV7-3 and TRBJ1-5, with no clear D. Sequenced input: PBMCs or T cells enriched from blood (not recorded which). The CDR3 region is CASSLIPGQPQHF. In nucleotides, the CDR3 is TGTGCCAGCAGCTTAATCCCCGGTCAGCCCCAGCATTTT.